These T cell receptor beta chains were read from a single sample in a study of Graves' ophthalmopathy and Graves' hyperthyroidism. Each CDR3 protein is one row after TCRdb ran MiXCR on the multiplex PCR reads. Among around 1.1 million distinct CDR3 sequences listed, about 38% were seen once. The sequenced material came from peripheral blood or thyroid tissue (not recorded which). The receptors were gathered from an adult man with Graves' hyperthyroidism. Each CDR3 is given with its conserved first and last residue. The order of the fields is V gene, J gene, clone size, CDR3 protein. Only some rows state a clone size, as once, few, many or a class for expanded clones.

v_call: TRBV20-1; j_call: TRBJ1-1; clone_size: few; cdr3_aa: CSALEGGFSGTEAFF
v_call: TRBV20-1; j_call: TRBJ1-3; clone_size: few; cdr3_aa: CSARRGASGNTIYF
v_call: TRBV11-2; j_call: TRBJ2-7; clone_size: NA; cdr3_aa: CASSSQFKDPVSEQYF
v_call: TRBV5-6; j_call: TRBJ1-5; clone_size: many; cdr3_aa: CASSSLGTGVGEPQHF
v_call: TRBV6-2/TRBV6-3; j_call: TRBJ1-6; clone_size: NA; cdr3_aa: CASSAPIGTPLHF
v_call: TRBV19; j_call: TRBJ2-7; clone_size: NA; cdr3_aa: CASSFTGGADYEQYF
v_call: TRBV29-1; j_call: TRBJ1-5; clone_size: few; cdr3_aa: CSVDMATNQPQHF
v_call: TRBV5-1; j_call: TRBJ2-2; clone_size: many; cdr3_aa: CASSRRSGGYGELFF
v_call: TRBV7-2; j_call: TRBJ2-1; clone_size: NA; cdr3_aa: CASSPTAPGLVGNEQFF
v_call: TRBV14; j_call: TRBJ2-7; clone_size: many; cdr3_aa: CASSQDRRGMIYEQYF
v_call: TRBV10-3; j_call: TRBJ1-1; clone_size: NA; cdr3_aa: CATSPGNELKAEAFF
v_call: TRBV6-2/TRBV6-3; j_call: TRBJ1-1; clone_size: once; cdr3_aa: CASSKFPIEAFF
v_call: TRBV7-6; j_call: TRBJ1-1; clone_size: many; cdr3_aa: CASSLEGTGKTEAFF
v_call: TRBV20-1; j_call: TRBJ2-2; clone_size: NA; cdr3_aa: CSAATTGTDTGELFF
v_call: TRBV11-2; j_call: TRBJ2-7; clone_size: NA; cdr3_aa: CASSSWGGGSYEQYF
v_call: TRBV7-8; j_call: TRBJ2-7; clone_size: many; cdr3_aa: CASSRGSGLEVYEQYF
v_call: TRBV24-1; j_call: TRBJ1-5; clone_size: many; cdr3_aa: CATSDSGTGNQPQHF
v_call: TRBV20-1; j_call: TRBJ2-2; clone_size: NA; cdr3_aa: CSTTRDIKGRELFF
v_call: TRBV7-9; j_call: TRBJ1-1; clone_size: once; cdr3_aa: CASSLNEIGTEAFF
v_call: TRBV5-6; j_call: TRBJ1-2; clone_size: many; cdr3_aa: CASSLDARVVYGYTF
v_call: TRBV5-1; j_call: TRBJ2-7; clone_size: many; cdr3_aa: CASSSRDTSYEQYF
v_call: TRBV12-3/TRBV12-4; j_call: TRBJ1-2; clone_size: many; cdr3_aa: CASSLGQVPYTF
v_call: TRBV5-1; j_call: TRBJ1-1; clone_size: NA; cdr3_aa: CASSLGRGLSHTEAFF
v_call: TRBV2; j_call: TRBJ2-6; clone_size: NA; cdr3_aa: CASQDRVWDSSGANVLTF
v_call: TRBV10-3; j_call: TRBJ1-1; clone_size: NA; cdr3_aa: CASSTGKSGLNTEAFF
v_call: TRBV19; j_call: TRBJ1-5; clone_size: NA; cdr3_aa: CASSIADHNQPQHF
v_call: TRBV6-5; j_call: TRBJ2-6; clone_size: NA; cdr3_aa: CASSYQGARGANVLTF
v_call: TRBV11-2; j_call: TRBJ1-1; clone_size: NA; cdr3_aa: CASSLDRGTNTEAFF
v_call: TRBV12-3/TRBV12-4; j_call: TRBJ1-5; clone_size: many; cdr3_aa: CASSTGDSAYSNQPQHF
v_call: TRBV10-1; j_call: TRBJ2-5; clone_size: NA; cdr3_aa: CASSESKGKETQYF
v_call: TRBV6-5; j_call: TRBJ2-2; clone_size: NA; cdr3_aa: CASSYSYFGELFF
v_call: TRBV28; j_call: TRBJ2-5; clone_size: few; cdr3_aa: CASKKDGAYQETQYF
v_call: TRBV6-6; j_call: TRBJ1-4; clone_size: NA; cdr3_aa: CASSYKNPGRGSPFF
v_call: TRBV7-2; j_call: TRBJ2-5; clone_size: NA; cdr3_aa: CASSIPRGTVRETQYF
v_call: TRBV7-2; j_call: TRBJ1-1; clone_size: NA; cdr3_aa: CASSFDGSTEAFF
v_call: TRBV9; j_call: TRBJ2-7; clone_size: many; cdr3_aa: CASSPHTMTYEQYF
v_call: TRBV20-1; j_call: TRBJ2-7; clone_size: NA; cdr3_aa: CSAYGAGSNFEQYF
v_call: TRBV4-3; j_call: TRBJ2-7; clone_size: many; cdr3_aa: CASSQDLGRYEQYF
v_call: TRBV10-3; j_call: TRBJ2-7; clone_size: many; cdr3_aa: CAISEMWVAGITYEQYF
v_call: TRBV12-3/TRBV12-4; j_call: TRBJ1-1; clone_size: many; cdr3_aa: CASRQRGRMNTEAFF
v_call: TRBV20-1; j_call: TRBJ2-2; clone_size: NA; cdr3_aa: CSADGLAGEGGELFF
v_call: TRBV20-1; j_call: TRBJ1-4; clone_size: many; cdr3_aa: CSARDVAGGEKLFF
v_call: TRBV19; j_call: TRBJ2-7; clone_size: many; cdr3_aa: CASSTGTGAYEQYF
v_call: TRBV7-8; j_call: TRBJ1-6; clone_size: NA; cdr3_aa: CARATRNHNSPLHF
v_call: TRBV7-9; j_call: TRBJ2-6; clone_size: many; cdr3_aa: CASSFPTGFGANVLTF
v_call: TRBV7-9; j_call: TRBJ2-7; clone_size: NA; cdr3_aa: CASSSGYNFYEQYF
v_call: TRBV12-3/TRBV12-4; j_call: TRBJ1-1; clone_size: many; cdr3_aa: CASRSPGTRGEAFF
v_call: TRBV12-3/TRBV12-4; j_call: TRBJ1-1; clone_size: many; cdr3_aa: CASEDRRSPNTEAFF
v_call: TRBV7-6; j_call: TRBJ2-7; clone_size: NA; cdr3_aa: CVSSLGTGYDEQYF
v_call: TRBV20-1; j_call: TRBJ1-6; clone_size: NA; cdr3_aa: CSASRTGALHF
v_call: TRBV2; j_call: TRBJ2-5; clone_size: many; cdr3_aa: CASTDHGGAAFSQYF
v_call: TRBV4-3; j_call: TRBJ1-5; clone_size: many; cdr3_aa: CASSHDRERGQPQHF
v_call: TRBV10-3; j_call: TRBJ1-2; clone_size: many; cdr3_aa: CAISADRVDGYTF
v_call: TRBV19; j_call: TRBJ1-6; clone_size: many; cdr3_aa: CASSRGTGGNSPLHF
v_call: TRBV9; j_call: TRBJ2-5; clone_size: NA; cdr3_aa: CASSAAGGTQYF
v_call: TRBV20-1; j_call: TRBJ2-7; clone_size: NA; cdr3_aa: CSARDQRTGQVNEQYF
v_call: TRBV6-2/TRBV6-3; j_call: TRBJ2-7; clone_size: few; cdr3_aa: CASSSPGSPSYEQYF
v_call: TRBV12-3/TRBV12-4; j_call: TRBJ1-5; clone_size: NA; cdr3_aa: CASSYSSGPNQSQHF
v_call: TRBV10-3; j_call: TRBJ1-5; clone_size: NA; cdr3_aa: CASSPEWGGMENQPQHF